These T cell receptor beta chains were read from a single sample in a study of CD8 T cells in ankylosing spondylitis. In TCRdb, the 5' RACE reads were re-called with MiXCR into one record per CDR3 protein. Among about 190,000 distinct CDR3 sequences, 10% to 15% were seen once, and the ten largest hold about 10%. What was sequenced was blood, either unsorted or a sorted T cell fraction (not recorded which). The receptors were sampled from a female donor with ankylosing spondylitis or in good health (not recorded which). Both conserved end residues are part of each CDR3. D genes are given only for firm matches. The listing skips clone size in some rows; elsewhere it reads once, few, many or a size class.

j_call d_call clone_size v_call cdr3_nt cdr3_aa
TRBJ1-1 TRBD1 many TRBV4-1 TGCGCCAGCAGCCAAATATCGGGACAGATGAACACTGAAGCTTTCTTT CASSQISGQMNTEAFF
TRBJ2-7 NA few TRBV20-1 TGCAGTGCAAGCTCCGGCAGGGACGAGCAGTACTTC CSASSGRDEQYF
TRBJ1-2 TRBD1 NA TRBV9 TGTGCCAGCAGCGCCGGCCGGACAGGGGGATTCTATGGCTACACCTTC CASSAGRTGGFYGYTF
TRBJ1-5 NA many TRBV7-8 TGTGCCAGCAGCTTAGACCCCTCCAGGGATCAGCCCCAGCATTTT CASSLDPSRDQPQHF
TRBJ2-5 TRBD1 NA TRBV11-3 TGTGCCAGCAGCTTAGGTATTACCGGGACAGGGAGTCAAGAGACCCAGTACTTC CASSLGITGTGSQETQYF
TRBJ1-4 NA NA TRBV4-3 TGCGCCAGCAGCCAAGAGTGGGGGACCTCAACTAATGAAAAACTGTTTTTT CASSQEWGTSTNEKLFF
TRBJ2-4 NA many TRBV11-2 TGTGCCAGCAGCTTAGAAGGGGTGGGCATTCAGTACTTC CASSLEGVGIQYF
TRBJ1-5 TRBD1 NA TRBV6-1 TGTGCCAGCAGTCGGGTAGGGACAGGGGCCTTGAGCAATCAGCCCCAGCATTTT CASSRVGTGALSNQPQHF
TRBJ2-1 NA once TRBV5-5 TGTGCCAGCAGCGAAAACGGACTACCAAACAATGAGCAGTTCTTC CASSENGLPNNEQFF
TRBJ1-1 NA many TRBV3-1 TGTGCCAGCAGCCAAGATGGAGGGGTCACTGAAGCTTTCTTT CASSQDGGVTEAFF
TRBJ2-3 NA many TRBV20-1 TGCAGTGCTCTATATAGGCCCACAGATACGCAGTATTTT CSALYRPTDTQYF
TRBJ1-1 TRBD1 few TRBV7-2 TGTGCCAGCAGCGGACGGACAGGGGGCAAGAAAGCTTTCTTT CASSGRTGGKKAFF
TRBJ1-2 TRBD1 few TRBV27 TGTGCCAGCAGTCTCAGGGGGGGGCTGGTTGGCTACACCTTC CASSLRGGLVGYTF
TRBJ1-1 NA many TRBV6-1 TGTGCCAGCAGTAGCCCCGGGCTAATCGGGGGGAGTGTGAACACTGAAGCTTTCTTT CASSSPGLIGGSVNTEAFF
TRBJ2-7 TRBD1 NA TRBV28 TGTGCCAGCAGTTTTCAAATCTGGGACAGGACCTACAAGCAGTACTTC CASSFQIWDRTYKQYF
TRBJ1-5 NA NA TRBV28 TGTGCCAGCAGTTTATGGGGGGGGAGCAATCAGCCCCAGCATTTT CASSLWGGSNQPQHF
TRBJ1-4 NA NA TRBV20-1 TGCAGTGCGGCCAATTGGGCCGGTGAAAAACTGTTTTTT CSAANWAGEKLFF
TRBJ2-1 NA many TRBV10-3 TGTGCCATCAGTGAGGATATTAGCTCCTACAATGAGCAGTTCTTC CAISEDISSYNEQFF
TRBJ2-7 TRBD1 many TRBV5-1 TGCGCCAGCAGCTTGGTAGGGGGCCGTTACGAGCAGTACTTC CASSLVGGRYEQYF
TRBJ2-3 TRBD1 NA TRBV7-3 TGTGCCAGCAGCTTAATCGGTGGGCAGGGGGCAACAGATACGCAGTATTTT CASSLIGGQGATDTQYF
TRBJ1-1 NA many TRBV19 TGTGCCAGTAGTGTCAAGGGGGACACTGAAGCTTTCTTT CASSVKGDTEAFF
TRBJ2-3 NA many TRBV21-1 TGTGCCAATCTTAACAGGAGCACAGATACGCAGTATTTT CANLNRSTDTQYF
TRBJ1-3 NA many TRBV7-3 TGTGCCAGCAGCTTATTCGGGGGCGGTGGAAACACCATATATTTT CASSLFGGGGNTIYF
TRBJ2-3 TRBD2 many TRBV5-1 TGCGCCAGCAGCTTCGCCGGGACTAGCGGCACAGATACGCAGTATTTT CASSFAGTSGTDTQYF
TRBJ2-1 NA many TRBV2 TGTGCCAGCAGTGTCGATAAACTCCTGAAGCAGTTCTTC CASSVDKLLKQFF
TRBJ2-1 TRBD2 NA TRBV5-1 TGCGCCAGCAGCTTGGTTGTATCCCTAGCGGTCAATGAGCAGTTCTTC CASSLVVSLAVNEQFF
TRBJ2-3 TRBD2 many TRBV20-1 TGCAGTGGGCGGGAGAGCACAGATACGCAGTATTTT CSGRESTDTQYF
TRBJ1-4 NA many TRBV6-2/TRBV6-3 TGTGCCAGCAGTTACCCGGGTCGGGGGAAACTGTTTTTT CASSYPGRGKLFF
TRBJ2-1 NA NA TRBV5-1 TGCGCCAGCAGCTTGGTACCCTTCGGGGCCAGCGGTCGTCGGGGTGAGCAGTTCTTC CASSLVPFGASGRRGEQFF
TRBJ1-1 NA many TRBV5-1 TGCGCCAGCAGACCGGGACCGAACACTGAAGCTTTCTTT CASRPGPNTEAFF
TRBJ1-2 NA few TRBV20-1 TGCAGTGCTAGAGAGGCAACTAACTATGGCTACACCTTC CSAREATNYGYTF
TRBJ2-4 TRBD1 few TRBV12-3/TRBV12-4 TGTGCCAGCAGTCCCCAGACAGGGGTCAAAAACATTCAGTACTTC CASSPQTGVKNIQYF
TRBJ2-7 TRBD1 NA TRBV29-1 TGCAGCGTAGGGCAGGGGGCGATTAACGAGCAGTACTTC CSVGQGAINEQYF
TRBJ2-1 TRBD2 few TRBV5-1 TGCGCCAGCAGCCCCGTAGCGGGAGGGCAAAGCGAGCAGTTCTTC CASSPVAGGQSEQFF
TRBJ2-7 NA NA TRBV6-2/TRBV6-3 TGTGCCAGCAGTTACTCGCAGGACTACCCCTACGAGCAGTACTTC CASSYSQDYPYEQYF
TRBJ2-1 NA NA TRBV21-1 TGTGCCAGCAGCAGACTTGGGCTAGCGGACAATGAGCAGTTCTTC CASSRLGLADNEQFF
TRBJ1-2 TRBD1 NA TRBV9 TGTGCCAGCAGCGCTGGACAGGGGACGTACTATGGCTACACCTTC CASSAGQGTYYGYTF
TRBJ2-7 NA NA TRBV30 TGTGCCTGGCGGGTGAGCCAGGTTTACGAGCAGTACTTC CAWRVSQVYEQYF
TRBJ1-5 TRBD1 few TRBV7-2 TGTGCCAGCAGCCGTATCGGGACAGACGGGCAGCCCCAGCATTTT CASSRIGTDGQPQHF
TRBJ2-1 TRBD2 NA TRBV12-3/TRBV12-4 TGTGCCAGCAGACTCGCCGGGGGGAGAGCCGCTGAGCAGTTCTTC CASRLAGGRAAEQFF
TRBJ2-2 TRBD2 NA TRBV5-6 TGTGCCAGCAGCTTTGGGACTAGCGGGAAGACCGGGGAGCTGTTTTTT CASSFGTSGKTGELFF
TRBJ2-7 TRBD1 many TRBV12-3/TRBV12-4 TGTGCCAGCAGTTTAAAAGGGGGCCTCTCCGAGCAGTACTTC CASSLKGGLSEQYF
TRBJ2-1 TRBD2 few TRBV27 TGTGCCACTCACTCACTAGCGGGGAACAATGAGCAGTTCTTC CATHSLAGNNEQFF
TRBJ1-4 TRBD1 many TRBV12-3/TRBV12-4 TGTGCCAGCAGTTTCCAGGGGGATGGAGAAAAACTGTTTTTT CASSFQGDGEKLFF
TRBJ2-2 NA many TRBV19 TGTGCCAGTAGTATAAGCACCGGGGAGCTGTTTTTT CASSISTGELFF